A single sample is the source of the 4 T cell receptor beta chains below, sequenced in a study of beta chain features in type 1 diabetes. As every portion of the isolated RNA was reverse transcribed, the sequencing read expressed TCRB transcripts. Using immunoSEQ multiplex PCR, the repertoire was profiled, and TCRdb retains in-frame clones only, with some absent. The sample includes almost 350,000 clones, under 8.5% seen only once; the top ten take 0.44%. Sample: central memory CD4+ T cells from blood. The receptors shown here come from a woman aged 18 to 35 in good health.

The CDR3 loop is CASSLVVAGDRNTGELFF. The CDR3 DNA follows: TGCGCCAGCAGCTTGGTGGTAGCGGGAGATCGAAACACCGGGGAGCTGTTTTTT. The chain is built from TRBV5-1 and TRBJ2-2; 9 nucleotides agree with TRBD2. V lost 0 bases and J lost 2; bases outside the gene matches: 8. CDR3 size: 18 residues. Germline assignment: CDR1 SGHRS and CDR2 YFSETQ.

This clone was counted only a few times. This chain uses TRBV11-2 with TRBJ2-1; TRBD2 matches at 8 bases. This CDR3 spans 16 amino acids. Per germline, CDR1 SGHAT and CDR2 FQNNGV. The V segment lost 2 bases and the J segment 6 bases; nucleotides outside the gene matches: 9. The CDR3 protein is CASSLLRTSLPNEQFF. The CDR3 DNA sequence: TGTGCCAGCAGCTTATTGCGGACTAGCTTGCCCAATGAGCAGTTCTTC.

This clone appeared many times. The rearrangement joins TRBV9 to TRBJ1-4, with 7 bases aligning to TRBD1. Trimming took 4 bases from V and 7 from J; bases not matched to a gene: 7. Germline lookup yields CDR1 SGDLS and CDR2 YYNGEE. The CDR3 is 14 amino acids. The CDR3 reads CASSPGTVSEKLFF. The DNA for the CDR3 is TGTGCCAGCAGCCCCGGGACAGTGAGTGAAAAACTGTTTTTT.

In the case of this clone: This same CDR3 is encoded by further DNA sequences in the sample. Here the CDR3 reads CSVGDGYSNQPQHF. CDR3 nucleotide sequence: TGCAGCGTTGGCGACGGATATAGCAATCAGCCCCAGCATTTT. The chain has TRBV29-1 and TRBJ1-5; unclear D gene. Germline CDR1 and CDR2: SQVTM and ANQGSEA. The CDR3 contains 14 residues. The V end was cut by 4 bases, the J end by 0 bases, with 10 bases between.